Listed here are 27 T cell receptor beta chains from one sample, sequenced in a study of blood T cell repertoires in COVID-19 (dated by TCRdb to 2018 to 2020). The method behind the library was the immunoSEQ multiplex PCR assay. The source is immuneACCESS, and TCRdb retained only in-frame sequences with V and J called. Part of the clones is not carried over; for the studies checked, unresolved V genes explain less than half of this, and the remainder is unexplained. This sample lists about 230,000 clones; roughly 80% were detected once. Jointly, the top ten make up roughly 2.7% of the sample. The sample consisted of peripheral blood. These receptors were taken from a woman in her sixties or seventies with active or convalescent COVID-19.

This clone was picked up many times. The chain links TRBV7-8 to TRBJ2-5; TRBD2 aligns across 9 bases. There are 19 residues in the CDR3. V was clipped by 7 bases and J by 5 bases; unmatched bases: 23. The germline V gene has CDR1 SGHVS and CDR2 FQNEAQ. CDR3 sequence: CASTRAWREGARRWETQYF. CDR3 in DNA: TGTGCCAGCACCAGGGCCTGGCGGGAGGGGGCACGTAGATGGGAGACCCAGTACTTC.

The rearrangement links TRBV5-1 to TRBJ2-7; 9 bases agree with TRBD1. V gave up 4 bases and J gave up 4 bases; unmatched junction bases: 6. Germline V CDR1 and CDR2: SGHRS, YFSETQ. The CDR3 is 14 amino acids. CDR3 in amino acids: CASSPGTGWYEQYF. As DNA, the CDR3 is TGCGCCAGCAGCCCTGGGACAGGGTGGTACGAGCAGTACTTC.

V is TRBV7-2 and J is TRBJ1-2; 8 bases are shared with TRBD1. This CDR3 spans 15 amino acids. Unmatched junction bases numbered 6, after V lost 2 bases and J lost 4 bases. Germline assignment: CDR1 SGHTA and CDR2 FQGNSA. The CDR3 spells CASSLLAGGGYGYTF. Here the CDR3 DNA reads TGTGCCAGCAGCTTACTGGCAGGGGGCGGCTATGGCTACACCTTC.

This clone was detected once. V usage is TRBV9 and J usage is TRBJ1-4; 10 bases agree with TRBD1. The CDR3 consists of 14 residues. J was trimmed by 10 bases and V by 3 bases; bases with no gene match: 6. CDR1 is SGDLS, CDR2 YYNGEE, per germline. The CDR3 loop reads CASSAGQGRGKLFF. The CDR3 nucleotides read TGTGCCAGCAGCGCGGGACAGGGGAGGGGAAAACTGTTTTTT.

The gene calls are TRBV15 and TRBJ2-1; the D gene is possibly TRBD1 (6 bases). From germline, CDR1 is LNHNV and CDR2 YYDKDF (reference sequence). The CDR3 runs 14 residues. Trimming left V 3 bases short and J 10 bases short, with 16 bases between. CDR3 nucleotides: TGTGCCACCAGCAGCCTTCAGGGGATGGGAGAGCAGTTCTTC. Protein: CATSSLQGMGEQFF.

In nucleotides, the CDR3 is TGTGCCATCAGTGAGTTTTGGGACATCCGCTATGGCTACACCTTC. Encoded protein: CAISEFWDIRYGYTF. The V call is TRBV10-3, the J call TRBJ1-2, with D possibly TRBD1 on 6 matching bases. The V end was cut by 1 base, the J end by 4 bases, with 13 bases between. CDR1 is ENHRY and CDR2 is SYGVKD in the germline V gene. The CDR3 totals 15 residues.

The chain couples TRBV10-3 to TRBJ1-2; TRBD1 aligns across 7 bases. Germline-derived CDR1 and CDR2 are ENHRY and SYGVKD. The CDR3 runs 15 residues. Trimming removed 0 bases from V and 4 bases from J; junction bases left unmatched: 5. Written as DNA, the CDR3 is TGTGCCATCAGTGAGTCGTGGCAGGGGGGCTATGGCTACACCTTC. Translation: CAISESWQGGYGYTF.

This chain links TRBV19 with TRBJ1-2, with D possibly TRBD1 on 5 matching bases. Trimming pared 6 bases from V and 5 bases from J, leaving 10 bases between. The CDR3 loop spans 12 amino acids. Germline CDR1 is LNHDA and CDR2 is SQIVND (reference sequence). The DNA for the CDR3 is TGTGCCAGTAGCCAGGGATATTATGGCTACACCTTC. Translated, it gives CASSQGYYGYTF.

The chain combines TRBV9 with TRBJ1-2, with 7 bases identical to TRBD1. The CDR3 consists of 15 residues. V trimming: 0 bases; J trimming: 5 bases; junction bases outside the gene matches: 7. Germline-derived CDR1 and CDR2 are SGDLS and YYNGEE. CDR3 nucleotides: TGTGCCAGCAGCGTAGGGAGGGACAGAGTATATGGCTACACCTTC. This gives the protein CASSVGRDRVYGYTF.

J is TRBJ1-4 and V is TRBV30; 8 bases line up with TRBD1. CDR3 length: 15 amino acids. V lost 3 bases, J lost 3 bases, and 6 bases stayed unmatched. The germline V gene encodes CDR1 GTSNPN and CDR2 SVGIG (reference sequence). CDR3 sequence (DNA): TGTGCCTGGAGACCTACGGGACAGGCTAATGAAAAACTGTTTTTT. Its translation is CAWRPTGQANEKLFF.

The chain is built from TRBV5-4 and TRBJ2-5, with TRBD2 matching 13 bases. The V gene end was trimmed by 3 bases and the J gene end by 4 bases; junction bases not matched to a gene: 3. The CDR3 sequence is 15 residues long. Germline V gene lookup returns CDR1 SGHNT and CDR2 YYREEE (reference sequence). The CDR3 DNA reads TGTGCCAGCAGCTCGGGACTAGCGGGACGAGAGACCCAGTACTTC. It is translated as CASSSGLAGRETQYF.

DNA for the CDR3: TGTGCCAGCCGAGACGCGGATAGCCACTACGAGCAGTACTTC. It yields the protein CASRDADSHYEQYF. The J gene is TRBJ2-7, the V gene TRBV5-4; D unclear. There are 14 residues in the CDR3. The V gene lost 7 bases and the J gene lost 3 bases, with 17 bases spanning the gap. Germline lookup yields CDR1 SGHNT and CDR2 YYREEE (reference sequence).

The chain uses TRBV28 and TRBJ1-2; the match to TRBD1 covers 9 bases. The CDR3 consists of 14 residues. CDR1 MDHEN and CDR2 SYDVKM come from the germline V gene. V was clipped by 6 bases and J by 8 bases; unmatched bases: 10. CDR3 protein: CASRGTGNGLGYTF. The CDR3 DNA follows: TGTGCCAGCAGGGGGACAGGGAATGGCCTGGGCTACACCTTC.

V is TRBV12-3 or TRBV12-4 and J is TRBJ2-5; D uncertain. This CDR3 contains 13 residues. Trimming left V 6 bases short and J 5 bases short, with 13 bases between. CDR3 bases: TGTGCCAGCAGCACAAACCGTTTTGAGACCCAGTACTTC. It encodes CASSTNRFETQYF.

The gene calls are TRBV5-6 and TRBJ2-7; D might be TRBD1 (5 bases). The CDR3 is made up of 15 amino acids. The ends were cut back, 5 bases at V and 2 bases at J, with 17 bases in the middle. Germline loops: CDR1 SGHDT, CDR2 YYEEEE. The CDR3 DNA follows: TGTGCCAGCAGTCCGCTTGGGCAGGGCCCCTACGAGCAGTACTTC. Its protein is CASSPLGQGPYEQYF. Full variable domain (rest looked up from reference TRBV5-6 and TRBJ2-7): DAGVTQSPTHLIKTRGQQVTLRCSPKSGHDTVSWYQQALGQGPQFIFQYYEEEERQRGNFPDRFSGHQFPNYSSELNVNALLLGDSALYLCASSPLGQGPYEQYFGPGTRLTVT.

The chain couples TRBV11-2 to TRBJ1-2; D gene uncertain. From germline, CDR1 is SGHAT and CDR2 FQNNGV. The CDR3 contains 12 residues. The germline V and J ends were trimmed by 2 bases and 1 base, with 2 bases remaining between them. For the CDR3, the DNA is TGTGCCAGCAGCTTACGTAACTATGGCTACACCTTC. It encodes CASSLRNYGYTF.

The chain couples TRBV9 to TRBJ1-3; weak D call: TRBD1 (5 bases). The CDR3 covers 15 residues. V lost 4 bases to trimming and J lost 0 bases, with 11 bases between them. CDR1 SGDLS and CDR2 YYNGEE come from the germline V gene. CDR3 in amino acids: CASSSQGSSGNTIYF. The CDR3 DNA reads TGTGCCAGCAGCTCTCAGGGTAGCTCTGGAAACACCATATATTTT.

V and J are TRBV6-5 and TRBJ1-2, with unresolved D. There are 13 residues in the CDR3. With 1 base removed from V and 4 bases from J, the gap between germline ends came to 7 bases. Germline-derived CDR1 and CDR2 are MNHEY and SVGAGI. Here the CDR3 reads CASSYYSSYGYTF. In DNA form, the CDR3 reads TGTGCCAGCAGTTACTACAGCTCCTATGGCTACACCTTC.

The chain uses TRBV29-1 and TRBJ1-2, with D perhaps TRBD1 (5 bases). Germline CDR1 reads SQVTM; CDR2 reads ANQGSEA. The CDR3 runs to 13 residues. Trimming cost V 6 bases and J 3 bases, with 14 bases left between them. CDR3 sequence: CSVERRDYYGYTF. In DNA form, the CDR3 reads TGCAGCGTAGAGCGCCGGGACTACTATGGCTACACCTTC.

The chain uses TRBV21-1 and TRBJ1-2. TRBV21-1 corresponds to a pseudogene. The CDR3 sequence is 17 residues long. The CDR3 bases are TGTGCCAGCAGCAAAGATGGTCGTCCCCTCGTAGCGTATGGCTACACCTTC. Amino acid sequence: CASSKDGRPLVAYGYTF.

The chain carries TRBV11-3 and TRBJ2-3; 11 bases fit TRBD2. V gave up 3 bases and J gave up 2 bases; unmatched junction bases: 1. Germline-derived CDR1 and CDR2 are SGHNT and YENEEA. The CDR3 is made up of 15 amino acids. The CDR3 protein is CASSLTSGITDTQYF. The CDR3 DNA reads as TGTGCCAGCAGCTTGACTAGCGGGATCACAGATACGCAGTATTTT.

J is TRBJ1-1 and V is TRBV30; D uncertain. From germline, CDR1 is GTSNPN and CDR2 SVGIG (reference sequence). The CDR3 spans 13 residues. Trimming took 3 bases from V and 0 from J, leaving 8 bases between them. CDR3: CAWSRGMNTEAFF. The CDR3 region has the DNA TGTGCCTGGAGCAGAGGGATGAACACTGAAGCTTTCTTT.

The CDR3 DNA follows: TGTGCCAGCAGCTTAGCCTCTTATCAGCCCCAGCATTTT. It yields the protein CASSLASYQPQHF. V gene TRBV11-1 combines with J gene TRBJ1-5; D remains unclear. The V gene's germline CDR1 is SGHAT and CDR2 FQDESV (reference sequence). Trimming took 0 bases from V and 5 from J, leaving 5 bases between them. This CDR3 comprises 13 residues.

The rearrangement joins TRBV28 to TRBJ1-3, with D possibly being TRBD1 (6 bases). Trimming shortened V by 7 bases and J by 2 bases, and 12 bases separated the two germline ends. The CDR3 loop spans 14 amino acids. Looked up from germline, CDR1 is MDHEN and CDR2 is SYDVKM. CDR3 sequence reads: CASNRGGAGNTIYF. CDR3 DNA: TGTGCCAGCAATAGGGGGGGTGCTGGAAACACCATATATTTT.

The rearrangement joins TRBV9 to TRBJ2-7, with D maybe TRBD1 (6 bases). V was shortened by 4 bases and J by 3 bases, with 17 bases between the two germline ends. The CDR3 is 15 residues long. Per the germline V gene, CDR1 is SGDLS and CDR2 is YYNGEE. This CDR3 is CASSPTTDSYYEQYF. CDR3 nucleotide sequence: TGTGCCAGCAGCCCCACGACGGACAGCTACTACGAGCAGTACTTC.

The chain couples TRBV5-1 to TRBJ1-3, with D possibly TRBD1 on 5 matching bases. CDR1 and CDR2 (germline): SGHRS, YFSETQ. The CDR3 runs 14 residues. Trimming cost V 2 bases and J 3 bases, with 9 bases left between them. CDR3 nucleotides: TGCGCCAGCAGCTTTCAGGGAGGTGGAAACACCATATATTTT. Its protein product is CASSFQGGGNTIYF.

The chain carries TRBV7-9 and TRBJ2-1; 8 bases are shared with TRBD2. Germline trimming cut 1 base from V and 3 bases from J; bases unmatched to any gene: 2. The CDR3 contains 15 residues. The V gene's germline CDR1 is SEHNR and CDR2 FQNEAQ (reference sequence). The CDR3 sequence is CASSLEGLVYNEQFF. CDR3 nucleotides: TGTGCCAGCAGCTTAGAGGGACTAGTCTACAATGAGCAGTTCTTC.